This T cell receptor beta chain appears in the sequencing data of a study of T cell clonotyping in hematopoietic cell transplantation. The overall study: Recipient samples before transplant were obtained post-cytoreduction.

Overall study findings and caveats: Recipient TCR diversity dropped after transplant; expanded clonotypes rose from day 30 to 180. At the given depth, recipient repertoires were over 95% de novo clonotypes.

TCRdb's copy holds only in-frame clones and misses some; the assay was immunoSEQ multiplex PCR. The table records fewer than 50,000 clones, 80% to 90% of them present only once. Relative to its sample, this clone is medium-sized. Antigen: not known. The time point denotes: recipient sample about 28 days before transplant, after cytoreduction. Recipients were bled about 28 days pretransplant and at posttransplant days 30, 100, 180. V gave up 4 bases and J gave up 7 bases; unmatched junction bases: 11. The CDR3 runs 14 residues. Germline values: CDR1 SGDLS, CDR2 YYNGEE. The source material was peripheral blood mononuclear cells, sampled before stem cell transplant. The rearrangement joins TRBV9 to TRBJ2-7; 7 bases map to TRBD2. The receptor was isolated from a man between 60 and 75 years old with biphenotypic leukemia. Some clones in this sample may be carry-over from other donors' samples. CDR3 in amino acids: CASSQGLGFLEQYF. The CDR3 DNA follows: TGTGCCAGCAGCCAAGGACTAGGCTTCTTGGAGCAGTACTTC.